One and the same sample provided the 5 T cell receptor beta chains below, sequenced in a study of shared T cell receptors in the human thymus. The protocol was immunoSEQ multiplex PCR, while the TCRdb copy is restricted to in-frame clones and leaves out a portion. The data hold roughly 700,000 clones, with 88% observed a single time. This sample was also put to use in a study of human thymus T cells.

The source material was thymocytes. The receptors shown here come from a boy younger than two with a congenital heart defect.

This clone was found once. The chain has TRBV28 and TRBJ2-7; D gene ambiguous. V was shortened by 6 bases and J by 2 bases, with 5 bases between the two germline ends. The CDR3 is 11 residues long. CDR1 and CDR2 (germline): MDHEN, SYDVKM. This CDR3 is CASSVPYEQYF. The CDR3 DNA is TGTGCCAGCAGCGTCCCCTACGAGCAGTACTTC.

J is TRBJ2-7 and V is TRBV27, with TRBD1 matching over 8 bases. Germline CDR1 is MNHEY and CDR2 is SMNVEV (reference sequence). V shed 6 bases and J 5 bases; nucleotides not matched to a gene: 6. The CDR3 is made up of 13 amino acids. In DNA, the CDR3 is TGTGCCAGCAGATCCGACAGGGGCCACGAGCAGTACTTC. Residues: CASRSDRGHEQYF.

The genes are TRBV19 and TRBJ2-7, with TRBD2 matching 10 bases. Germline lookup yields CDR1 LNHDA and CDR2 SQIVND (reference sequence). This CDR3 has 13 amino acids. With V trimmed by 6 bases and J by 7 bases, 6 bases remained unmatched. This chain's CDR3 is CASRSSGSGEQYF. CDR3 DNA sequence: TGTGCCAGTAGGTCTAGCGGGAGTGGGGAGCAGTACTTC.

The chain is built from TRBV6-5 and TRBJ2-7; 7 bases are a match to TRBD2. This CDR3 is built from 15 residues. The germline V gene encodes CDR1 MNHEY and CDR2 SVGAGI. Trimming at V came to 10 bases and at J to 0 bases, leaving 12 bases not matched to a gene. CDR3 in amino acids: CAIKSGEDGSYEQYF. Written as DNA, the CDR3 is TGTGCCATAAAAAGCGGGGAGGATGGCTCCTACGAGCAGTACTTC.

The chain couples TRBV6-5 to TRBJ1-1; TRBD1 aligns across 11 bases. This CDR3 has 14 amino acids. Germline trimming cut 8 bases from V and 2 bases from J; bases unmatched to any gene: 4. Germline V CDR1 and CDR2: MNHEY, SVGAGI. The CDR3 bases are TGTGCCAGCCTCCGGACAGGGGGCAACACTGAAGCTTTCTTT. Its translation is CASLRTGGNTEAFF.